This T cell receptor (beta chain) was profiled in a study of cytomegalovirus exposure and HLA in healthy donors. Researchers ran the PCR with 60 Vbeta and 13 Jbeta primers. Generated by immunoSEQ multiplex PCR, the TCRdb table keeps only in-frame clones and is missing some. The sample carries roughly 190,000 clones, 9.5% recorded once. Concerning this clone: Its antigen remains unknown.

Findings and limits, study-wide: Among immune exposure information, only CMV serostatus was available. Rare sequences made up most TCRs, while some public TCRs were found in many donors. Upon later analysis, HLA-associated TCR beta chains proved more clonally expanded than other, equally common chains.

This CDR3 comprises 16 residues. Germline values: CDR1 SGHRS, CDR2 YFSETQ. It was healthy bone marrow donors who served as donors. Sample: PBMCs. The J gene is TRBJ2-5, the V gene TRBV5-1; 7 bases are a match to TRBD1. TRBJ2-7 explains the end of the DNA better; the J call may be wrong. This receptor was taken from a woman aged 30 to 39 in good health and CMV-seropositive. The DNA for the CDR3 is TGCGCCAGCAGCTTGGAGGCCGGGACAGAATCCTACGAGCAGTACTTC. Translating it yields CASSLEAGTESYEQYF.